A few counts support the clone carrying this T cell receptor beta chain. The antigen is not known. The data are from a study of blood T cells in healthy people across ages. Combining a sample-barcoded 5' primer with a J-beta primer mix, a second PCR ran for roughly 7 to 11 cycles. Per sample, CDR3-containing paired-end reads numbered at least 2.5 million. MiXCR, applied by TCRdb to the 5' RACE reads, yields one record per CDR3 protein. The sample lists fewer than 1.5 million distinct CDR3 sequences; 42% were seen once. Whole-study findings and limits: Measured against age, TCR beta diversity per million T cells decreased in a roughly linear manner.

The receptor's source is a woman aged 18-29 years in good health. Sequenced input: blood.

This CDR3 reads CAISVRPDTEAFF. CDR3 DNA: TGTGCCATCAGTGTGCGGCCGGACACTGAAGCTTTCTTT. V is TRBV10-3 and J is TRBJ1-1, with D hard to call. This CDR3 spans 13 amino acids. The germline V gene has CDR1 ENHRY and CDR2 SYGVKD. V gave up 4 bases and J gave up 3 bases, with 9 bases separating them.